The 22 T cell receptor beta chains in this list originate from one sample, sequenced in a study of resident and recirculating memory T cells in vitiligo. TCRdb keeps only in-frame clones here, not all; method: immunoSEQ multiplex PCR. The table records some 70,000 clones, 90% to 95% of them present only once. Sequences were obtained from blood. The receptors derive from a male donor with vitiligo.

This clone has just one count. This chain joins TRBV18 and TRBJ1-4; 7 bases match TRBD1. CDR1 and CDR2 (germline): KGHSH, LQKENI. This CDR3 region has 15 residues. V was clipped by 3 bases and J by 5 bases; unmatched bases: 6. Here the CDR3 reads CASSPQTGINEKLFF. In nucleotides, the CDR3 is TGTGCCAGCTCACCCCAGACAGGGATAAATGAAAAACTGTTTTTT.

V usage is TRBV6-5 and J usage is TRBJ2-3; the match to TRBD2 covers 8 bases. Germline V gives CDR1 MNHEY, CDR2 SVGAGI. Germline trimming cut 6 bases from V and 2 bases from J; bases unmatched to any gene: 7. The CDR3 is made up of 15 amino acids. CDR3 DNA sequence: TGTGCCAGCAGCTATCGGGGGGGTCTCACAGATACGCAGTATTTT. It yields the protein CASSYRGGLTDTQYF.

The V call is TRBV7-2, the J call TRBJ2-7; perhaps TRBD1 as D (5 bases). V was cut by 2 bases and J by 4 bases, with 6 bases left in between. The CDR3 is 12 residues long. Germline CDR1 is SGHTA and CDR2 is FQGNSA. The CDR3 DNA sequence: TGTGCCAGCAGCTTATCAGGGTACGAGCAGTACTTC. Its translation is CASSLSGYEQYF.

This chain's CDR3 is CASSLERGQTQYF. The CDR3 DNA is TGTGCCAGCAGCTTAGAACGAGGGCAGACCCAGTACTTC. This sequence joins TRBV11-2 and TRBJ2-5; TRBD2 is a possible D gene (5 bases). Germline V gene sequence: CDR1 SGHAT, CDR2 FQNNGV. V lost 0 bases, J lost 6 bases, and 8 bases lay in between. The CDR3 consists of 13 residues.

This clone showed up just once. This CDR3 reads CASSLAGQRHQPQHF. CDR3 DNA: TGCGCCAGCAGCTTGGCAGGACAGAGACATCAGCCCCAGCATTTT. The rearrangement uses TRBV5-1 and TRBJ1-5; D perhaps matches TRBD1 (6 bases). V was clipped by 0 bases and J by 5 bases, with 12 bases between them. The CDR3 sequence is 15 residues long. Per the germline V gene, CDR1 is SGHRS and CDR2 is YFSETQ.

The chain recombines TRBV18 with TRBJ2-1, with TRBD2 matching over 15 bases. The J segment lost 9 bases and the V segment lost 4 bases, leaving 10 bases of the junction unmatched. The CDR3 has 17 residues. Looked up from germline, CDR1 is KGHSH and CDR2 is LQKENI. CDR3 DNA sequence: TGTGCCAGCTCACGCCGGACTAGCGGGGGGGCTTACGGTGAGCAGTTCTTC. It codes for CASSRRTSGGAYGEQFF.

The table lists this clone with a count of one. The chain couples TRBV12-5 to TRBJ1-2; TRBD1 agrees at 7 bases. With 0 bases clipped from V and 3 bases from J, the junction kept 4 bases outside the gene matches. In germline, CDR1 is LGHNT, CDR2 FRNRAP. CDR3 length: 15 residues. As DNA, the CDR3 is TGTGCTAGTGGTTTGGTACTCGACAGGGACTATGGCTACACCTTC. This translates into CASGLVLDRDYGYTF. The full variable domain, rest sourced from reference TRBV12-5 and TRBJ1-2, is DARVTQTPRHKVTEMGQEVTMRCQPILGHNTVFWYRQTMMQGLELLAYFRNRAPLDDSGMPKDRFSAEMPDATLATLKIQPSEPRDSAVYFCASGLVLDRDYGYTFGSGTRLTVV.

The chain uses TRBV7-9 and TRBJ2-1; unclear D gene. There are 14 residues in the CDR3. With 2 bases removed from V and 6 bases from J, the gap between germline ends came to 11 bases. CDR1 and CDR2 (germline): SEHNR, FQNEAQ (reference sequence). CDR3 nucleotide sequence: TGTGCCAGCAGCTTAACACAGACAAGCAATGAGCAGTTCTTC. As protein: CASSLTQTSNEQFF.

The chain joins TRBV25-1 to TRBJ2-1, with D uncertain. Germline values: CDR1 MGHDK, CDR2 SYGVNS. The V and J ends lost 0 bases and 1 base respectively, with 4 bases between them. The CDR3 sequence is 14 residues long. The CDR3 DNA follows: TGTGCCAGCAGTGAATACGGGTCCTACAATGAGCAGTTCTTC. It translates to CASSEYGSYNEQFF.

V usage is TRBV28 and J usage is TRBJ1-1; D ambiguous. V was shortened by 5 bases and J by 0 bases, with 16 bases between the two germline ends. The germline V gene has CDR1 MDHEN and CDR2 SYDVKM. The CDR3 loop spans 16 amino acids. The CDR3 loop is CASSPPGWTLNTEAFF. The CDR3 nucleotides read TGTGCCAGCAGTCCTCCGGGGTGGACTTTGAACACTGAAGCTTTCTTT.

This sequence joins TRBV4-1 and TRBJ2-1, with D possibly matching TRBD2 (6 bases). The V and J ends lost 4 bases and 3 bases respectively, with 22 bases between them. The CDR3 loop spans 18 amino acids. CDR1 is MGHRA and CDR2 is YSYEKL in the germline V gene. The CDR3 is CASSPGRPLATSYNEQFF. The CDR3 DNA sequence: TGCGCCAGCAGCCCCGGAAGGCCCCTAGCGACTAGCTACAATGAGCAGTTCTTC.

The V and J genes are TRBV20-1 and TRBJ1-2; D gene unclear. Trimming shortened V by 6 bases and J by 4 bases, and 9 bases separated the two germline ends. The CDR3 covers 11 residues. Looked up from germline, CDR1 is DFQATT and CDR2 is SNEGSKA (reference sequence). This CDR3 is CSALFGYGYTF. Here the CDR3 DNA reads TGCAGTGCCCTATTTGGCTATGGCTACACCTTC.

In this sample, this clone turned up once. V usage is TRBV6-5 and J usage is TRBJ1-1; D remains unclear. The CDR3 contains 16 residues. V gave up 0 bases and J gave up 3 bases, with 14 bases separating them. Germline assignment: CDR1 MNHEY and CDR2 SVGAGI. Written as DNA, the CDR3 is TGTGCCAGCAGTTACTCGCTTGGACTTGGAGACACTGAAGCTTTCTTT. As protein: CASSYSLGLGDTEAFF.

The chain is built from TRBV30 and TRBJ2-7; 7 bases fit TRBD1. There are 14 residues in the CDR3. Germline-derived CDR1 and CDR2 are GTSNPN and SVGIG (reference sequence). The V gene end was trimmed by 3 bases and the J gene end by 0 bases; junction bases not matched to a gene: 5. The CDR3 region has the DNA TGTGCCTGGAGCCCACAGGGGCCCTCCTACGAGCAGTACTTC. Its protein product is CAWSPQGPSYEQYF.

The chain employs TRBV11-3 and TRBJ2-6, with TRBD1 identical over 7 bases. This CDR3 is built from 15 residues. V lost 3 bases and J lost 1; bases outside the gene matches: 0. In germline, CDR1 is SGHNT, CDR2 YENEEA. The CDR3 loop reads CASSLTGSGANVLTF. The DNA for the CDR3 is TGTGCCAGCAGCTTGACAGGGTCTGGGGCCAACGTCCTGACTTTC.

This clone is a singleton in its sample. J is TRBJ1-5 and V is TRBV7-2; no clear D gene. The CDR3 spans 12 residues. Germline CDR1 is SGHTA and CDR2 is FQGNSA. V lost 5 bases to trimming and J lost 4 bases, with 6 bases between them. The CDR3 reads CASSLPNQPQHF. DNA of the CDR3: TGTGCCAGCAGCCTACCGAATCAGCCCCAGCATTTT.

As DNA, the CDR3 is TGTGCCAGCAGTTCGGTGGACAGGGTGGCTGAAGCTTTCTTT. The encoded protein is CASSSVDRVAEAFF. The V and J genes are TRBV6-5 and TRBJ1-1, with 8 bases fitting TRBD1. V trimming: 4 bases; J trimming: 6 bases; junction bases outside the gene matches: 7. CDR1 is MNHEY and CDR2 is SVGAGI in the germline V gene. The CDR3 extends over 14 amino acids.

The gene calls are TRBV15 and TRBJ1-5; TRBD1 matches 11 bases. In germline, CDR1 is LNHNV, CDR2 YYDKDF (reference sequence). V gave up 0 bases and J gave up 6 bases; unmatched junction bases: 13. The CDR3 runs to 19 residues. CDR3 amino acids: CATSREPGTGGSRGQPQHF. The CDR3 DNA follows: TGTGCCACCAGCAGAGAACCCGGGACAGGGGGAAGCAGAGGTCAGCCCCAGCATTTT.

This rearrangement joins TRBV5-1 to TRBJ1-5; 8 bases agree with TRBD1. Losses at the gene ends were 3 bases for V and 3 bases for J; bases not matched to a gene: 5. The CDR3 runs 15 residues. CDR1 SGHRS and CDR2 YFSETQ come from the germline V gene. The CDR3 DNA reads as TGCGCCAGCAGCTGGGGGACAGGCGACAATCAGCCCCAGCATTTT. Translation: CASSWGTGDNQPQHF.

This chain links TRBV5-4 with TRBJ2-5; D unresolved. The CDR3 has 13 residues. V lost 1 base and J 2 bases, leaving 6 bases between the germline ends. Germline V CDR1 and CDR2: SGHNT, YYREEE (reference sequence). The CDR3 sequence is CASSLPEQETQYF. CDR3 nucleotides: TGTGCCAGCAGCTTGCCAGAACAAGAGACCCAGTACTTC.

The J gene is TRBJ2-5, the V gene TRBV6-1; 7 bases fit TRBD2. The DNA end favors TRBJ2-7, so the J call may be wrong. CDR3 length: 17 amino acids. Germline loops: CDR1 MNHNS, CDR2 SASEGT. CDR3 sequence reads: CASSVRQGAGVTYEQYF. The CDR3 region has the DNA TGTGCCAGCAGTGTCCGTCAGGGCGCGGGGGTTACCTACGAGCAGTACTTC.

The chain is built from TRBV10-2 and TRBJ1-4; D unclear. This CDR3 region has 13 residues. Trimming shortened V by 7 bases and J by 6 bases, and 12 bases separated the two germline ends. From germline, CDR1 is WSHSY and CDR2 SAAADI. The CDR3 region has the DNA TGCGCCAGCACCGGGGAGTGGGATGAAAAACTGTTTTTT. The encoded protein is CASTGEWDEKLFF.